Detailed here is one T cell receptor (beta chain). The record originates from a study of shared T cell receptors in the human thymus. Germline CDR1 MDHEN, CDR2 SYDVKM. Trimming removed 6 bases from V and 4 bases from J; junction bases left unmatched: 18. The CDR3 totals 19 residues. Some clones are missing from TCRdb's copy, which holds only in-frame ones; the method was immunoSEQ multiplex PCR. The table has 500,000 to 850,000 clones, around 87% seen once. Separately, the same data were catalogued under a study of human thymus T cells. That paper notes: What related research reported was that thymic repertoires overlapped highly among unrelated individuals.

This receptor was obtained from a boy in the first two years of life with a congenital heart defect. Sequenced input: thymocytes. This sequence joins TRBV28 and TRBJ2-3; 11 nucleotides line up with TRBD2. The CDR3 loop reads CASSYNVLAGGPGADTQYF. CDR3 coding DNA: TGTGCCAGCAGCTATAACGTGCTAGCGGGAGGCCCGGGGGCAGATACGCAGTATTTT.